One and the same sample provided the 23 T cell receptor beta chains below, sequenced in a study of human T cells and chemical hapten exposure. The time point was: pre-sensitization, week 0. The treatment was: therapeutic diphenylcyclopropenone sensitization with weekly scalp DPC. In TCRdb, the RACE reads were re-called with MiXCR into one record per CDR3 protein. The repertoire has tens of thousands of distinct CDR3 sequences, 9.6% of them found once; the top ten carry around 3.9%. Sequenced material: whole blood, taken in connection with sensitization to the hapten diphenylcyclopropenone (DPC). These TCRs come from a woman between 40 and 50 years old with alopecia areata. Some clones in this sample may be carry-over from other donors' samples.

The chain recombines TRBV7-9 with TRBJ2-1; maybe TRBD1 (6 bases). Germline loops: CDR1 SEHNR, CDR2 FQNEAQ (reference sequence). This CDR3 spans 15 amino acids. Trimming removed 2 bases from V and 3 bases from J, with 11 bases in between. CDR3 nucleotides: TGTGCCAGCAGCTTACGGGACACATTCTACAATGAGCAGTTCTTC. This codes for CASSLRDTFYNEQFF.

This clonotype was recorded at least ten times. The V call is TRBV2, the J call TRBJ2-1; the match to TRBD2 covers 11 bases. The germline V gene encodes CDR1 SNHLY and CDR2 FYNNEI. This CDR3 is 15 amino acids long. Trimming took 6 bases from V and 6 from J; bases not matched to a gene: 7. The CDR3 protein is CASSDSGGAFNEQFF. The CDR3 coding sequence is TGTGCCAGCAGCGATAGCGGGGGGGCCTTCAATGAGCAGTTCTTC.

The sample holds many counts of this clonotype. As DNA, the CDR3 is TGTGCCAGCAGCCCGGGGGGGACAGGGGAAGGCTCACCCCTCCACTTT. It translates to CASSPGGTGEGSPLHF. The V call is TRBV7-6, the J call TRBJ1-6; 10 bases align to TRBD1. Germline V CDR1 and CDR2: SGHVS, FNYEAQ. The CDR3 spans 16 residues. V lost 5 bases to trimming and J lost 10 bases; unmatched junction nucleotides: 11. Full variable domain (missing parts from reference TRBV7-6 and TRBJ1-6): GAGVSQSPRYKVTKRGQDVALRCDPISGHVSLYWYRQALGQGPEFLTYFNYEAQQDKSGLPNDRFSAERPEGSISTLTIQRTEQRDSAMYRCASSPGGTGEGSPLHFGNGTRLTVT.

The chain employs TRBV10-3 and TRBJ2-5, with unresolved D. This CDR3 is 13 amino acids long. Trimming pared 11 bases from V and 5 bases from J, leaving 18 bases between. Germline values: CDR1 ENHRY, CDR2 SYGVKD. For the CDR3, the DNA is TGTGCCTCTCAGACCGGTTGGGCTGAGACCCAGTACTTC. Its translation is CASQTGWAETQYF.

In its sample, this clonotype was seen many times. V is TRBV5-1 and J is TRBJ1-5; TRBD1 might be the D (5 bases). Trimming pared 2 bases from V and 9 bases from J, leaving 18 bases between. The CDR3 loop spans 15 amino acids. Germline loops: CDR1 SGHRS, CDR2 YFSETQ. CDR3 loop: CASSFGTGTGSPQHF. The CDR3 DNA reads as TGCGCCAGCAGCTTTGGGACGGGGACCGGATCGCCCCAGCATTTT. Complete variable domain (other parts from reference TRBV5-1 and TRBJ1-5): KAGVTQTPRYLIKTRGQQVTLSCSPISGHRSVSWYQQTPGQGLQFLFEYFSETQRNKGNFPGRFSGRQFSNSRSEMNVSTLELGDSALYLCASSFGTGTGSPQHFGDGTRLSIL.

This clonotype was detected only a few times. The CDR3 DNA reads as TGTGCCAGCAGCCCAGGGGGCTCAACAACTAATGAAAAACTGTTTTTT. This sequence encodes CASSPGGSTTNEKLFF. The chain links TRBV7-9 to TRBJ1-4; TRBD1 agrees at 8 bases. The CDR3 is 16 amino acids. The germline V gene encodes CDR1 SEHNR and CDR2 FQNEAQ (reference sequence). V shed 5 bases, J shed 0 bases, and the junction held 5 bases outside the gene matches. Based on the CDR3 plus reference TRBV7-9 and TRBJ1-4, the full variable domain is DTGVSQNPRHKITKRGQNVTFRCDPISEHNRLYWYRQTLGQGPEFLTYFQNEAQLEKSRLLSDRFSAERPKGSFSTLEIQRTEQGDSAMYLCASSPGGSTTNEKLFFGSGTQLSVL.

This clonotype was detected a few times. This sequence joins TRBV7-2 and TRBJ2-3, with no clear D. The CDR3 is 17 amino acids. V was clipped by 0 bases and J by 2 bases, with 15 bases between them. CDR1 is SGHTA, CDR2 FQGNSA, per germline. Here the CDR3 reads CASSLAWGGTSTDTQYF. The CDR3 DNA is TGTGCCAGCAGCTTAGCGTGGGGTGGCACCTCCACAGATACGCAGTATTTT.

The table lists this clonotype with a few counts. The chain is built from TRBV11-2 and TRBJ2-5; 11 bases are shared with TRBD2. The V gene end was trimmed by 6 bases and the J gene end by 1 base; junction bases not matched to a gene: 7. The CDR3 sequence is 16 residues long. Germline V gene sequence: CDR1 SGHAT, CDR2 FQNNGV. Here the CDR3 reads CASSPSGGTGQETQYF. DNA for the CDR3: TGTGCCAGCAGTCCTAGCGGGGGGACGGGCCAAGAGACCCAGTACTTC.

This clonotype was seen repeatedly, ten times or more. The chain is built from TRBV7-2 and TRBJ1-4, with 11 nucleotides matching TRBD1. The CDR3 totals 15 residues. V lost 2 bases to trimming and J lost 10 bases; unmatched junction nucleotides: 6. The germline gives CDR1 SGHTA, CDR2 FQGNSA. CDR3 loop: CASSLWGQGGGKLFF. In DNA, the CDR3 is TGTGCCAGCAGCTTATGGGGACAGGGGGGTGGAAAACTGTTTTTT.

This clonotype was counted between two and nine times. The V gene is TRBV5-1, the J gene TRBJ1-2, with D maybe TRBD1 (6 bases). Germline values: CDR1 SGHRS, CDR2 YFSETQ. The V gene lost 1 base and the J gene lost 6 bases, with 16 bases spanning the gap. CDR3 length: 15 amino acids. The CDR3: CASSLSSGGDDGYTF. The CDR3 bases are TGCGCCAGCAGCTTGTCGTCTGGGGGCGACGATGGCTACACCTTC.

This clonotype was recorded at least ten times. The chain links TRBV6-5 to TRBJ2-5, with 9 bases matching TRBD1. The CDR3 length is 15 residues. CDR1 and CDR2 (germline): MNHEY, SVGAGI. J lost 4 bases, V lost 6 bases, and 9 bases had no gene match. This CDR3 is CASRRAGTGRETQYF. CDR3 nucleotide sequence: TGTGCCAGCAGACGGGCCGGGACAGGGAGAGAGACCCAGTACTTC.

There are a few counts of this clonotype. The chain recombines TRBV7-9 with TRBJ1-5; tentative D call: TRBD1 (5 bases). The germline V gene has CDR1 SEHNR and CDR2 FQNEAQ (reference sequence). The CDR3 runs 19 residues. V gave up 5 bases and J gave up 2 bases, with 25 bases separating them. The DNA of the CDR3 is TGTGCCAGCAGCCGAACCCTTGGGGCAGGTCGGATAGGCAATCAGCCCCAGCATTTT. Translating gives CASSRTLGAGRIGNQPQHF.

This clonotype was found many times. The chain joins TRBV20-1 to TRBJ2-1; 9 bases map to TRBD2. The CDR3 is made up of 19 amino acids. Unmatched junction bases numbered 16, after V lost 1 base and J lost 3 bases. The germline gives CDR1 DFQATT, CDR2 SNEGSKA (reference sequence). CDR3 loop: CSARVGSGGPRANYNEQFF. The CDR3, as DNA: TGCAGTGCTAGAGTCGGAAGCGGGGGGCCTCGCGCTAACTACAATGAGCAGTTCTTC.

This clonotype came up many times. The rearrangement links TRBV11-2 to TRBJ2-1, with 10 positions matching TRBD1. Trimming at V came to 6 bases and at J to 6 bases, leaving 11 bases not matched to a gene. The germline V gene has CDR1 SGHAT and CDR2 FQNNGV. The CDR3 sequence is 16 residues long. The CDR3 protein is CASRPLGQGSVNEQFF. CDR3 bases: TGTGCCAGCAGGCCACTGGGACAGGGGTCGGTCAATGAGCAGTTCTTC.

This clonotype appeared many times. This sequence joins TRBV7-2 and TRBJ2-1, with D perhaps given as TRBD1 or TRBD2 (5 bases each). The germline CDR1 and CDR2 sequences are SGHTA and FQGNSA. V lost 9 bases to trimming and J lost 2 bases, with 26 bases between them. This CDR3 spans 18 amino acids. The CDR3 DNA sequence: TGTGCCAGGGGGGACCCCGGCACCCGGAAATGCACCTACAATGAGCAGTTCTTC. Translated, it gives CARGDPGTRKCTYNEQFF. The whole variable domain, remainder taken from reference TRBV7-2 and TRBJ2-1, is GAGVSQSPSNKVTEKGKDVELRCDPISGHTALYWYRQSLGQGLEFLIYFQGNSAPDKSGLPSDRFSAERTGGSVSTLTIQRTQQEDSAVYLCARGDPGTRKCTYNEQFFGPGTRLTVL.

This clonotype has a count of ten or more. CDR3 sequence (DNA): TGTGCCAGCAGTTTAGTCGCGACAGCTGGAAACACCATATATTTT. The encoded protein is CASSLVATAGNTIYF. The J gene is TRBJ1-3, the V gene TRBV12-3 or TRBV12-4; possibly TRBD1 for D (5 bases). The CDR3 loop spans 15 amino acids. V was clipped by 1 base and J by 2 bases, with 9 bases between them.

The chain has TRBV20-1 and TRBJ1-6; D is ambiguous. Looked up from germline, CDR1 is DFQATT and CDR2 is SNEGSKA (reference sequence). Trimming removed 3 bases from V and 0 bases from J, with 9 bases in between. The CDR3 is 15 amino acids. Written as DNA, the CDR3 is TGCAGTGCTAGGGACGATAGCTCCTATAATTCACCCCTCCACTTT. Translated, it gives CSARDDSSYNSPLHF.

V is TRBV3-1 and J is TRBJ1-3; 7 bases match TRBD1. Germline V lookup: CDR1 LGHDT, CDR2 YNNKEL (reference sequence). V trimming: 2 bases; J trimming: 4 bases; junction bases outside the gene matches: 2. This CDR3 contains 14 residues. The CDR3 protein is CASSQTGAGNTIYF. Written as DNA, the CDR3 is TGTGCCAGCAGCCAAACAGGGGCAGGAAACACCATATATTTT.

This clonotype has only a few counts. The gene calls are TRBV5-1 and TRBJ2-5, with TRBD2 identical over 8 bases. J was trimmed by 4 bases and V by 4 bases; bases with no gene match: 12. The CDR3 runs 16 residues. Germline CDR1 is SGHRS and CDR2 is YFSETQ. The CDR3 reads CASSRVNAGGRETQYF. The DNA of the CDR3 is TGCGCCAGCAGCAGAGTAAACGCGGGGGGACGAGAGACCCAGTACTTC.

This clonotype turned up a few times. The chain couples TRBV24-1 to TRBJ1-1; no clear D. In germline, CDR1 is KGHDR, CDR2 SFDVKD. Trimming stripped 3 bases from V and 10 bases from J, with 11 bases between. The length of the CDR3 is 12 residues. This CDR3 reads CATSDPGFGAFF. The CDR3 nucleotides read TGTGCCACCAGTGATCCCGGTTTTGGAGCTTTCTTT.

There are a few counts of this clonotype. CDR3 sequence reads: CASSFGQGVYGYTF. Here the CDR3 DNA reads TGTGCCAGCAGTTTTGGACAGGGGGTCTATGGCTACACCTTC. The chain recombines TRBV27 with TRBJ1-2; TRBD1 matches 10 bases. The CDR3 spans 14 residues. J lost 4 bases, V lost 3 bases, and 2 bases had no gene match. The germline gives CDR1 MNHEY, CDR2 SMNVEV (reference sequence).

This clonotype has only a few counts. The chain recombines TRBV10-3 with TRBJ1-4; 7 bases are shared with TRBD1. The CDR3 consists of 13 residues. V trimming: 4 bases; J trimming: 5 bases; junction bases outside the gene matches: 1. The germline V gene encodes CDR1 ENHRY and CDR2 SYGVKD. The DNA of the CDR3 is TGTGCCATCAGTGCGGGACAGAATGAAAAACTGTTTTTT. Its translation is CAISAGQNEKLFF.

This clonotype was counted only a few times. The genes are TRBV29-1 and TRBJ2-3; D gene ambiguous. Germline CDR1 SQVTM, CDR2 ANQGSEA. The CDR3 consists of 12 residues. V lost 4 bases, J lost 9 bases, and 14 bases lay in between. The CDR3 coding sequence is TGCAGCGTTGCGCTGGCCACCCAGACGCAGTATTTT. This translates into CSVALATQTQYF.